This T cell receptor beta chain was recorded in a study of OX40 agonist ivuxolimab in advanced cancers. In the study overall: Ivuxolimab was administered intravenously to patients at 0.01 to 10 mg/kg every 2 weeks. Each dose-escalation patient presented with hepatocellular carcinoma, melanoma, renal cell or head and neck cancer.

Produced via immunoSEQ multiplex PCR; TCRdb's table is partial and in-frame only. Of about 18,000 clones listed, 80% to 90% were seen once; the top ten hold approximately 67%. Germline V gene sequence: CDR1 MNHEY, CDR2 SVGAGI. This CDR3 has 13 amino acids. The V gene lost 6 bases and the J gene lost 2 bases, with 10 bases spanning the gap. The origin of this receptor is an adult with an advanced solid tumor such as melanoma, head and neck, liver or kidney cancer. The chain uses TRBV6-5 and TRBJ2-5, with no clear D. The sample was CD4+ or CD8+ T cells sorted from blood, taken in a trial of the OX40 agonist ivuxolimab. CDR3 sequence: CASSPGVQETQYF. DNA for the CDR3: TGTGCCAGCAGCCCTGGAGTACAAGAGACCCAGTACTTC.